These 16 T cell receptor beta chains were sequenced from one sample in a study of blood T cells in healthy people across ages (dated by TCRdb to 2015 to 2017). Library preparation used 5' RACE. Instrument used: Illumina HiSeq 2500. A second PCR of about 6 to 11 cycles was performed with a sample-barcoded 5' primer and a J-beta primer mix. TCRdb ran its own pipeline on the public reads, namely fastp trimming at Q25 and MiXCR clone calling, and kept in-frame beta chains. One record per CDR3 amino acid sequence lists the most common genes and DNA. For this sample there are approximately 1.5 million distinct CDR3 sequences; around 35% appear just once. The ten largest clones represent roughly 10% of the sample. Sequenced sample: blood. The receptors originated from a woman under 40 in good health.

At least ten counts were recorded for this clonotype. The V gene is TRBV4-1, the J gene TRBJ2-7; no firm D call. Trimming stripped 2 bases from V and 1 base from J, with 6 bases between. The CDR3 runs to 13 residues. CDR1 is MGHRA and CDR2 is YSYEKL in the germline V gene. The CDR3 nucleotides are TGCGCCAGCAGCCAAAGCAGTTCCTACGAGCAGTACTTC. Protein product: CASSQSSSYEQYF.

On this clonotype: Its ends do not fully match the called genes, so a read error is possible. V is TRBV27 and J is TRBJ2-1, with D perhaps TRBD2 (5 bases). CDR1 and CDR2 (germline): MNHEY, SMNVEV (reference sequence). The CDR3 has 14 amino acids. CDR3 loop: CASSSSGSCNEQFF. The CDR3 DNA reads as TGTGCCAGCAGCTCTTCGGGGTCCTGCAATGAGCAGTTCTTC.

The chain links TRBV6-6 to TRBJ2-1; 9 bases agree with TRBD1. Looked up from germline, CDR1 is MNHNY and CDR2 is SVGAGI (reference sequence). The CDR3 loop spans 15 amino acids. J gave up 10 bases and V 2 bases, and 9 bases lay outside the gene matches. CDR3 DNA sequence: TGTGCCAGCAGTTACACCCGGGACAGGGCCGTCGAGCAGTTCTTC. It translates to CASSYTRDRAVEQFF.

This clonotype was seen a handful of times. This chain links TRBV6-1 with TRBJ2-6; the D is unclear. Trimming shortened V by 6 bases and J by 0 bases, and 18 bases separated the two germline ends. CDR3 length: 18 residues. CDR1 is MNHNS, CDR2 SASEGT, per germline. The CDR3 region is CASRRRDSVLSGANVLTF. As DNA, the CDR3 is TGTGCCAGCAGGAGGAGAGACTCAGTGCTCTCTGGGGCCAACGTCCTGACTTTC.

A remark on this clonotype: A much larger clone differs by one base, so this may be a read error. This chain joins TRBV6-1 and TRBJ1-2, with D uncertain. From germline, CDR1 is MNHNS and CDR2 SASEGT. V lost 6 bases and J lost 4, with 30 bases in between. The CDR3 is 19 residues long. The DNA of the CDR3 is TGTGCCAGCAGGGGCAGCTCGTATGATCCCGATGGCAAGCTCTATGGCTACACCTTC. Translation: CASRGSSYDPDGKLYGYTF.

This clonotype was seen a few times. This chain links TRBV4-2 with TRBJ1-2; 9 bases are shared with TRBD1. Germline values: CDR1 LGHNA, CDR2 YNFKEQ. CDR3 length: 14 residues. Losses at the gene ends were 0 bases for V and 8 bases for J; bases not matched to a gene: 4. The CDR3 is CASSQDLTGGGYTF. DNA for the CDR3: TGTGCCAGCAGCCAAGATCTGACAGGGGGGGGCTACACCTTC.

This clonotype was observed once. A much larger clone lies one base from this, so it may be a read error. The rearrangement links TRBV20-1 to TRBJ2-3; the match to TRBD1 covers 7 bases. This CDR3 contains 13 residues. In germline, CDR1 is DFQATT, CDR2 SNEGSKA (reference sequence). The V and J ends lost 5 bases and 5 bases, in that order; junction bases with no gene match: 7. Here the CDR3 reads CSAGDRARDTQYF. DNA for the CDR3: TGCAGTGCTGGTGACAGGGCGAGAGATACGCAGTATTTT.

Notes on this clonotype: With a much larger clone just one base away, this may be a read error. The conserved phenylalanine or tryptophan is not found at the CDR3 terminus, so this likely reflects a read error. The rearrangement uses TRBV28 and TRBJ2-5; the match to TRBD2 covers 10 bases. The V gene's germline CDR1 is MDHEN and CDR2 SYDVKM. Trimming removed 6 bases from V and 4 bases from J; junction bases left unmatched: 5. The CDR3 has 14 amino acids. This CDR3 is CASSLAGERETQYV. CDR3 nucleotides: TGTGCCAGCAGCCTAGCGGGAGAAAGAGAGACCCAGTACGTC.

The table lists this clonotype with a few counts. The chain combines TRBV15 with TRBJ1-4; D gene ambiguous. The germline gives CDR1 LNHNV, CDR2 YYDKDF (reference sequence). The CDR3 has 13 amino acids. V shed 7 bases and J shed 6 bases, with 12 bases lying between them. CDR3 residues: CATNHKRDEKLFF. The DNA for the CDR3 is TGTGCCACCAACCACAAGAGGGATGAAAAACTGTTTTTT.

This clonotype was seen a handful of times. The chain is built from TRBV20-1 and TRBJ2-5; no firm D call. V lost 3 bases and J lost 5, with 10 bases in between. Germline V gives CDR1 DFQATT, CDR2 SNEGSKA (reference sequence). The CDR3 extends over 12 amino acids. The CDR3 DNA is TGCAGTGCTAGGGTTCTAGGGGAGACCCAGTACTTC. Translated, it gives CSARVLGETQYF.

The chain carries TRBV6-1 and TRBJ1-5, with D uncertain. CDR3 length: 14 residues. V lost 8 bases and J lost 0, with 11 bases in between. Germline V CDR1 and CDR2: MNHNS, SASEGT. The CDR3 loop reads CASGEEFSNQPQHF. DNA of the CDR3: TGTGCCAGCGGAGAAGAATTTAGCAATCAGCCCCAGCATTTT.

The CDR3 protein is CASSSRLAGDGNEQFF. The CDR3 bases are TGTGCCAGCAGTTCCCGACTAGCGGGGGATGGGAATGAGCAGTTCTTC. The V call is TRBV6-2 or TRBV6-3, the J call TRBJ2-1; TRBD2 matches 12 bases. CDR1 MNHEY and CDR2 SVGEGT come from the germline V gene. V was clipped by 4 bases and J by 7 bases; unmatched bases: 8. The CDR3 consists of 16 residues.

This clonotype has a handful of counts. The chain combines TRBV4-1 with TRBJ2-7, with 7 bases aligning to TRBD1. Germline assignment: CDR1 MGHRA and CDR2 YSYEKL. J lost 2 bases, V lost 6 bases, and 7 bases had no gene match. The CDR3 extends over 14 amino acids. The CDR3 coding sequence is TGCGCCAGCAGTATAGGGGGCGTCCCCTACGAGCAGTACTTC. Translation gives CASSIGGVPYEQYF.

This clonotype showed up just a few times. The V and J genes are TRBV7-2 and TRBJ2-5; D could derive from TRBD1 or TRBD2 (5 bases each). This CDR3 is built from 15 residues. Germline CDR1 SGHTA, CDR2 FQGNSA. Trimming removed 5 bases from V and 3 bases from J, with 16 bases in between. The CDR3 coding sequence is TGTGCCAGCAGCACCGGGACGGCAGCCGAAGAGACCCAGTACTTC. It is translated as CASSTGTAAEETQYF.

This clonotype showed up just a few times. The J gene is TRBJ2-6, the V gene TRBV25-1, with TRBD1 matching 10 bases. There are 16 residues in the CDR3. Germline lookup yields CDR1 MGHDK and CDR2 SYGVNS. After removal of 6 bases from V and 3 bases from J, the junction contained 5 bases not matched to a gene. The CDR3 DNA reads as TGTGCCAGCAGCAGGACAGGGGGTCTTGGGGCCAACGTCCTGACTTTC. Protein sequence: CASSRTGGLGANVLTF.

The V and J genes are TRBV7-2 and TRBJ1-1; D remains ambiguous. Trimming stripped 0 bases from V and 4 bases from J, with 9 bases between. The CDR3 has 14 residues. Germline assignment: CDR1 SGHTA and CDR2 FQGNSA. The CDR3 DNA reads as TGTGCCAGCAGCTTAGCTCCCTTGGGCACTGAAGCTTTCTTT. Its translation: CASSLAPLGTEAFF. Based on the CDR3 plus reference TRBV7-2 and TRBJ1-1, the full variable domain is GAGVSQSPSNKVTEKGKDVELRCDPISGHTALYWYRQSLGQGLEFLIYFQGNSAPDKSGLPSDRFSAERTGGSVSTLTIQRTQQEDSAVYLCASSLAPLGTEAFFGQGTRLTVV.